The 27 T cell receptor beta chains presented below share a single source sample, sequenced in a study of shared clonotypes between healthy human individuals. Clones were sequenced by immunoSEQ multiplex PCR, and TCRdb holds only the in-frame ones, with some missing. The sample holds around 2,000,000 clones, around 95% seen once. Sequenced input: naive CD4+ T cells sorted from blood. Subset noted: CD45RA+ positively selected. These receptors were collected from a man between 18 and 29 years old in good health.

The chain is built from TRBV4-1 and TRBJ2-3, with D tentatively TRBD2 (6 bases). V lost 4 bases to trimming and J lost 4 bases, with 15 bases between them. Germline CDR1 reads MGHRA; CDR2 reads YSYEKL. The CDR3 consists of 15 residues. The CDR3 sequence: CASSREVGGSDTQYF. CDR3 nucleotides: TGCGCCAGCAGCCGAGAAGTTGGAGGGTCAGATACGCAGTATTTT.

This clone was detected only once. The chain joins TRBV2 to TRBJ1-6; maybe TRBD1 (6 bases). CDR1 SNHLY and CDR2 FYNNEI come from the germline V gene. The CDR3 consists of 16 residues. Trimming left V 1 base short and J 5 bases short, with 12 bases between. CDR3 region: CASSEGAGANNSPLHF. The CDR3 bases are TGTGCCAGCAGTGAAGGGGCAGGGGCAAATAATTCACCCCTCCACTTT.

The chain has TRBV5-6 and TRBJ2-7, with TRBD2 identical over 8 bases. The CDR3 contains 15 residues. The V gene's germline CDR1 is SGHDT and CDR2 YYEEEE. Losses at the gene ends were 2 bases for V and 2 bases for J; bases not matched to a gene: 6. The CDR3 protein is CASSFPSGRTYEQYF. The CDR3 bases are TGTGCCAGCAGCTTTCCTAGCGGGCGTACCTACGAGCAGTACTTC.

The chain links TRBV6-6 to TRBJ1-3, with D possibly being TRBD1 (6 bases). V was pared by 2 bases and J by 2 bases, with 10 bases between. CDR1 is MNHNY and CDR2 is SVGAGI in the germline V gene (reference sequence). The CDR3 consists of 15 residues. As DNA, the CDR3 is TGTGCCAGCAGTTACGGCAGGGGAACTGGAAACACCATATATTTT. Its translation is CASSYGRGTGNTIYF.

The J gene is TRBJ2-1, the V gene TRBV5-6; 7 bases match TRBD2. The V gene's germline CDR1 is SGHDT and CDR2 YYEEEE. This CDR3 has 16 amino acids. Trimming removed 0 bases from V and 7 bases from J; junction bases left unmatched: 10. CDR3 in amino acids: CASSLAGGSIVNEQFF. CDR3 coding DNA: TGTGCCAGCAGCTTGGCTGGCGGGAGTATAGTGAATGAGCAGTTCTTC. Supplemented by reference TRBV5-6 and TRBJ2-1, the full variable domain reads DAGVTQSPTHLIKTRGQQVTLRCSPKSGHDTVSWYQQALGQGPQFIFQYYEEEERQRGNFPDRFSGHQFPNYSSELNVNALLLGDSALYLCASSLAGGSIVNEQFFGPGTRLTVL.

J is TRBJ1-4 and V is TRBV6-5; possibly TRBD1 for D (5 bases). V was trimmed by 7 bases and J by 10 bases, leaving 22 bases between them. Germline CDR1 reads MNHEY; CDR2 reads SVGAGI. This CDR3 is built from 15 residues. The CDR3 DNA reads TGTGCCAGCACCCCCTCGGGTGGGGCTTTTGGAAAACTGTTTTTT. As protein: CASTPSGGAFGKLFF.

The chain employs TRBV28 and TRBJ1-2, with TRBD1 matching 9 bases. V shed 3 bases and J 3 bases; nucleotides not matched to a gene: 11. CDR1 is MDHEN, CDR2 SYDVKM, per germline. This CDR3 is built from 17 residues. CDR3 loop: CASSFTQGAASDYGYTF. For the CDR3, the DNA is TGTGCCAGCAGTTTTACACAGGGGGCAGCATCGGACTATGGCTACACCTTC.

Note on this clone: The same CDR3 also results from other DNA sequences found in this sample. The V and J genes are TRBV30 and TRBJ1-5; no clear D. Per germline, CDR1 GTSNPN and CDR2 SVGIG (reference sequence). This CDR3 contains 12 residues. Trimming removed 3 bases at V and 4 bases at J, with 7 bases between. CDR3 DNA: TGTGCCTGGAGCCAGAGAAATCAGCCCCAGCATTTT. Translated, it gives CAWSQRNQPQHF.

V and J are TRBV2 and TRBJ1-5; D gene ambiguous. CDR1 SNHLY and CDR2 FYNNEI come from the germline V gene. The CDR3 has 12 amino acids. Between the trimmed V and J ends, which lost 7 bases and 0 bases, there was a span of 4 bases. The CDR3 region is CASTVSNQPQHF. The CDR3 DNA is TGTGCCAGCACTGTTAGCAATCAGCCCCAGCATTTT.

Points on this clone: The same CDR3 arises from other DNA sequences in this sample as well. The genes are TRBV2 and TRBJ2-3, with unresolved D. The germline V gene has CDR1 SNHLY and CDR2 FYNNEI. The V end lost 1 base, the J end lost 0 bases, and 5 bases lay between the germline ends. CDR3 length equals 14 residues. CDR3 residues: CASSEVRSTDTQYF. The CDR3 DNA follows: TGTGCCAGCAGTGAAGTCAGAAGCACAGATACGCAGTATTTT. Filled out from reference TRBV2 and TRBJ2-3, the complete variable domain reads EPEVTQTPSHQVTQMGQEVILRCVPISNHLYFYWYRQILGQKVEFLVSFYNNEISEKSEIFDDQFSVERPDGSNFTLKIRSTKLEDSAMYFCASSEVRSTDTQYFGPGTRLTVL.

The J gene is TRBJ1-2, the V gene TRBV30, with D uncertain. V lost 4 bases to trimming and J lost 4 bases, with 13 bases between them. CDR1 GTSNPN and CDR2 SVGIG come from the germline V gene (reference sequence). The CDR3 consists of 13 residues. In DNA form, the CDR3 reads TGTGCCTGGACCCCAACGGGCTCCTATGGCTACACCTTC. This sequence encodes CAWTPTGSYGYTF.

V usage is TRBV6-5 and J usage is TRBJ2-1; the match to TRBD2 covers 9 bases. This CDR3 region has 16 residues. The V gene's germline CDR1 is MNHEY and CDR2 SVGAGI. The V gene end was trimmed by 2 bases and the J gene end by 2 bases; junction bases not matched to a gene: 4. For the CDR3, the DNA is TGTGCCAGCAGTTACGAGGCGGGAGGGACCTACAATGAGCAGTTCTTC. This sequence encodes CASSYEAGGTYNEQFF.

This rearrangement joins TRBV4-1 to TRBJ2-3; 10 positions agree with TRBD2. CDR3 length: 16 amino acids. Germline V CDR1 and CDR2: MGHRA, YSYEKL. The V segment lost 0 bases and the J segment 4 bases; nucleotides outside the gene matches: 4. The CDR3 region is CASSQDELAGSDTQYF. In DNA form, the CDR3 reads TGCGCCAGCAGCCAAGATGAACTAGCGGGGTCAGATACGCAGTATTTT.

On this clone: Other DNA sequences in this specimen translate into the identical CDR3. The J gene is TRBJ2-7, the V gene TRBV7-9; a weak D match, TRBD2 (5 bases). Per the germline V gene, CDR1 is SEHNR and CDR2 is FQNEAQ (reference sequence). This CDR3 is 12 amino acids long. Trimming removed 5 bases from V and 4 bases from J, with 9 bases in between. The CDR3 reads CASSPTGYEQYF. CDR3 sequence (DNA): TGTGCCAGCAGCCCAACGGGGTACGAGCAGTACTTC. The whole variable domain, filled in from reference TRBV7-9 and TRBJ2-7, reads DTGVSQNPRHKITKRGQNVTFRCDPISEHNRLYWYRQTLGQGPEFLTYFQNEAQLEKSRLLSDRFSAERPKGSFSTLEIQRTEQGDSAMYLCASSPTGYEQYFGPGTRLTVT.

This rearrangement joins TRBV4-3 to TRBJ2-3, with D possibly matching TRBD1 (6 bases). Germline CDR1 LGHNA, CDR2 YSLEER. Deletions cut 4 bases from V and 1 base from J, with 12 bases between. The CDR3 has 15 residues. CDR3: CASSLQGLGTDTQYF. The CDR3 DNA follows: TGCGCCAGCAGCCTCCAGGGGTTGGGCACAGATACGCAGTATTTT.

The genes are TRBV5-1 and TRBJ2-4, with 10 positions matching TRBD2. The CDR3 runs 18 residues. The germline V gene encodes CDR1 SGHRS and CDR2 YFSETQ. The V segment lost 1 base and the J segment 0 bases; nucleotides outside the gene matches: 7. The CDR3 DNA reads TGCGCCAGCAGCTTGCTAACTAGCGGGGTCCAAGCCAAAAACATTCAGTACTTC. Its translation is CASSLLTSGVQAKNIQYF.

As to this clone: This specimen includes other DNA sequences encoding the same CDR3. The chain is built from TRBV19 and TRBJ1-1, with a tentative D call TRBD1 (5 bases). This CDR3 comprises 13 residues. With 3 bases removed from V and 1 base from J, the gap between germline ends came to 6 bases. CDR1 and CDR2 (germline): LNHDA, SQIVND (reference sequence). CDR3 amino acids: CASSIGQNTEAFF. The CDR3 coding sequence is TGTGCCAGTAGTATTGGACAGAACACTGAAGCTTTCTTT.

The V and J genes are TRBV6-6 and TRBJ2-1; either TRBD1 or TRBD2 may fit D (5 bases each). Germline V gene data show CDR1 as MNHNY and CDR2 as SVGAGI (reference sequence). The CDR3 is 14 amino acids. With 6 bases removed from V and 0 bases from J, the gap between germline ends came to 9 bases. CDR3 nucleotides: TGTGCCAGCAGCGCAGGGAGCTCCTACAATGAGCAGTTCTTC. This gives the protein CASSAGSSYNEQFF.

This sequence joins TRBV5-1 and TRBJ1-2; D might be TRBD1 (6 bases). Trimming removed 0 bases from V and 1 base from J, with 10 bases in between. The CDR3 has 15 amino acids. The germline gives CDR1 SGHRS, CDR2 YFSETQ. In DNA, the CDR3 is TGCGCCAGCAGCTTGGGACAGGCACGTAACTATGGCTACACCTTC. Protein sequence: CASSLGQARNYGYTF.

The V call is TRBV6-6, the J call TRBJ1-5, with 7 bases that match TRBD1. This CDR3 region has 14 residues. Germline V CDR1 and CDR2: MNHNY, SVGAGI (reference sequence). Losses at the gene ends were 6 bases for V and 4 bases for J; bases not matched to a gene: 6. For the CDR3, the DNA is TGTGCCAGCAGCTCAGGACAGGCTAATCAGCCCCAGCATTTT. Amino acids: CASSSGQANQPQHF.

V usage is TRBV7-9 and J usage is TRBJ1-2; D uncertain. The CDR3 is made up of 13 amino acids. V was clipped by 4 bases and J by 4 bases, with 10 bases between them. Germline V gene data show CDR1 as SEHNR and CDR2 as FQNEAQ (reference sequence). CDR3 DNA: TGTGCCAGCAGCTCCCCAGGTCTCTATGGCTACACCTTC. Translating it yields CASSSPGLYGYTF.

The rearrangement links TRBV6-6 to TRBJ1-1, with 9 bases matching TRBD1. Trimming took 6 bases from V and 1 from J; bases not matched to a gene: 9. Per germline, CDR1 MNHNY and CDR2 SVGAGI (reference sequence). The CDR3 loop spans 16 amino acids. CDR3 DNA sequence: TGTGCCAGCAGCCACTCGACAGGGGGAAGGAACACTGAAGCTTTCTTT. Translating it yields CASSHSTGGRNTEAFF.

The genes are TRBV6-1 and TRBJ1-1; D possibly corresponds to TRBD1 (5 bases). The CDR3 length is 14 residues. Trimming shortened V by 4 bases and J by 1 base, and 10 bases separated the two germline ends. Germline assignment: CDR1 MNHNS and CDR2 SASEGT. In DNA, the CDR3 is TGTGCCAGCAGTGCGCAAGGGGAGAACACTGAAGCTTTCTTT. It yields the protein CASSAQGENTEAFF.

The chain recombines TRBV7-2 with TRBJ2-5; D call uncertain. V was clipped by 5 bases and J by 2 bases, with 9 bases between them. The germline CDR1 and CDR2 sequences are SGHTA and FQGNSA. The CDR3 has 13 residues. CDR3 sequence reads: CASSRAAQETQYF. The CDR3 bases are TGTGCCAGCAGCCGCGCGGCTCAAGAGACCCAGTACTTC.

CDR3 amino acids: CASSALYPGETQYF. CDR3 DNA sequence: TGTGCCAGCAGTGCCCTTTACCCAGGAGAGACCCAGTACTTC. V is TRBV2 and J is TRBJ2-5; D gene ambiguous. Per the germline V gene, CDR1 is SNHLY and CDR2 is FYNNEI. Trimming stripped 4 bases from V and 4 bases from J, with 13 bases between. This CDR3 has 14 residues.

The gene calls are TRBV7-3 and TRBJ2-2, with D hard to call. This CDR3 region has 12 residues. V was clipped by 6 bases and J by 6 bases, with 8 bases between them. Germline lookup yields CDR1 SGHTA and CDR2 FQGTGA. The CDR3 nucleotides are TGTGCCAGCAGTCAATACGCCGGGGAGCTGTTTTTT. Translated: CASSQYAGELFF.

Notes on this clone: Other DNA sequences of this sample code for an identical CDR3. This chain links TRBV10-3 with TRBJ1-4, with 9 nucleotides matching TRBD1. Germline lookup yields CDR1 ENHRY and CDR2 SYGVKD. V shed 2 bases, J shed 5 bases, and the junction held 0 bases outside the gene matches. The CDR3 length is 14 residues. The CDR3 protein is CAISEGQGNEKLFF. For the CDR3, the DNA is TGTGCCATCAGTGAGGGACAGGGGAATGAAAAACTGTTTTTT.